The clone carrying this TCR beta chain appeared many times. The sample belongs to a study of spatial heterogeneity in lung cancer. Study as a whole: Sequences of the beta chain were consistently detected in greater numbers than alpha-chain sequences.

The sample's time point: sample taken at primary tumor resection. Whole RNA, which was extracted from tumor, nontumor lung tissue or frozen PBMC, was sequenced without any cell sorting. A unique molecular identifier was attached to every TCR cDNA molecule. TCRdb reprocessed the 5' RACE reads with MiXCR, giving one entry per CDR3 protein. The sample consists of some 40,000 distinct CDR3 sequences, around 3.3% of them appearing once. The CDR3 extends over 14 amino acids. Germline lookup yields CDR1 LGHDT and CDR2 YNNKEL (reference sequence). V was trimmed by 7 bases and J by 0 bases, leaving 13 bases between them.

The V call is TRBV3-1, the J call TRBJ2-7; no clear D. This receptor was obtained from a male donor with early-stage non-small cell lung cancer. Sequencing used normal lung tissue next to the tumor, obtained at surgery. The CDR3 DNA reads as TGTGCCAGCACCCACAACGCCCGCTCCTACGAGCAGTACTTC. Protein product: CASTHNARSYEQYF.